This paragraph covers one T cell receptor beta chain sequence. Its antigen remains unknown. Sequencing was performed with immunoSEQ multiplex PCR; in TCRdb, only in-frame clones are kept and a portion is missing. The sample has tens of thousands of clones, around 94% seen once. The sample comes from a study of T cell clonotyping in hematopoietic cell transplantation. Notes on the study in general: Broader posttransplant TCR repertoire diversity was predicted by graft donor and pretransplant recipient Inverse Simpson Index values. Recipient TCR diversity dropped after transplant; expanded clonotypes rose from day 30 to 180. No sorting was done, leaving CD4 and CD8 contributions mixed. At the given depth, recipient repertoires were over 95% de novo clonotypes.

V shed 3 bases, J shed 6 bases, and the junction held 4 bases outside the gene matches. From germline, CDR1 is MDHEN and CDR2 SYDVKM. The CDR3 totals 13 residues. The clonotype comes from a woman in her fifties or sixties in good health. Some clones in this sample may be carry-over from other donors' samples. V gene TRBV28 combines with J gene TRBJ2-7, with 8 nucleotides matching TRBD1. Specimen: peripheral blood mononuclear cells. The CDR3 region has the DNA TGTGCCAGCAGTTTGACAGGGGTAGGCGAGCAGTACTTC. This sequence encodes CASSLTGVGEQYF.